The 17 T cell receptor beta chains reported below all come from one sample, sequenced in a study of T-cell memory formation after mild COVID-19. TCRdb reprocessed the 5' RACE reads via MiXCR and lists one record per CDR3 protein. The data show under 550,000 distinct CDR3 sequences, roughly 18% seen once. Material: PBMCs or a T cell subset sorted from them (not recorded which). The source is an adult woman who had mild COVID-19 (a few samples of this study predate the infection). Cell type and time point are not known.

V is TRBV2 and J is TRBJ2-3, with D possibly being TRBD1 (6 bases). Germline CDR1 SNHLY, CDR2 FYNNEI. This CDR3 region has 19 residues. Trimming cost V 2 bases and J 2 bases, with 23 bases left between them. The CDR3 reads CASSELRSGQGEYTDTQYF. The CDR3 DNA sequence: TGTGCCAGCAGTGAATTAAGGTCGGGACAAGGGGAGTACACAGATACGCAGTATTTT.

In its sample, this clonotype was seen a few times. The V call is TRBV5-5, the J call TRBJ2-7, with D perhaps TRBD1 or TRBD2 (5 bases each). Germline lookup yields CDR1 SGHKS and CDR2 YYEKEE (reference sequence). CDR3 length: 13 residues. V gave up 3 bases and J gave up 6 bases, with 13 bases separating them. The CDR3: CASSSWDGSEQYF. DNA for the CDR3: TGTGCCAGCAGCTCCTGGGACGGTAGCGAGCAGTACTTC.

V is TRBV7-6 and J is TRBJ2-1; 11 nucleotides align to TRBD2. V lost 4 bases, J lost 6 bases, and 5 bases stayed unmatched. The CDR3 covers 15 residues. Germline V gene lookup returns CDR1 SGHVS and CDR2 FNYEAQ. Written as DNA, the CDR3 is TGTGCCAGCAGCTCGACTAGCGGGATTGGCAATGAGCAGTTCTTC. The encoded protein is CASSSTSGIGNEQFF.

The rearrangement joins TRBV20-1 to TRBJ2-5; D ambiguous. From germline, CDR1 is DFQATT and CDR2 SNEGSKA (reference sequence). This CDR3 is 12 amino acids long. Trimming pared 6 bases from V and 5 bases from J, leaving 13 bases between. The CDR3 nucleotides are TGCAGTGCAGCCGCCGAAGTGGAGACCCAGTACTTC. It is translated as CSAAAEVETQYF.

In this sample, this clonotype turned up a few times. The rearrangement uses TRBV7-9 and TRBJ2-1; perhaps TRBD2 as D (5 bases). This CDR3 has 17 amino acids. Trimming took 3 bases from V and 2 from J, leaving 17 bases between them. Germline values: CDR1 SEHNR, CDR2 FQNEAQ (reference sequence). CDR3 DNA: TGTGCCAGCAGCTTCCGAATCGGGGAGTGGACCTACAATGAGCAGTTCTTC. This encodes CASSFRIGEWTYNEQFF.

This clonotype was counted between two and nine times. V gene TRBV7-2 combines with J gene TRBJ2-5, with 10 bases identical to TRBD1. The CDR3 covers 14 residues. With V trimmed by 3 bases and J by 5 bases, 3 bases remained unmatched. CDR1 and CDR2 from the germline V gene are SGHTA and FQGNSA. The CDR3 region has the DNA TGTGCCAGCAGCTTCGGGGGACAGGGGGAGACCCAGTACTTC. Protein: CASSFGGQGETQYF.

This clonotype was picked up a small number of times. The chain is built from TRBV7-9 and TRBJ2-1; TRBD2 matches 13 bases. The V gene end was trimmed by 5 bases and the J gene end by 7 bases; junction bases not matched to a gene: 8. Germline CDR1 SEHNR, CDR2 FQNEAQ (reference sequence). The CDR3 loop spans 16 amino acids. The CDR3 sequence is CASSVLGTSGDNEQFF. The CDR3 coding sequence is TGTGCCAGCAGCGTATTAGGGACTAGCGGGGATAATGAGCAGTTCTTC.

There are a few counts of this clonotype. J is TRBJ2-1 and V is TRBV29-1; the D gene is possibly TRBD2 (6 bases). This CDR3 spans 11 amino acids. Trimming left V 3 bases short and J 7 bases short, with 7 bases between. Germline CDR1 SQVTM, CDR2 ANQGSEA. CDR3 loop: CSVEAGNEQFF. The CDR3 region has the DNA TGCAGCGTTGAGGCGGGAAATGAGCAGTTCTTC.

Many counts were recorded for this clonotype. The chain is built from TRBV11-2 and TRBJ2-3; 8 bases fit TRBD2. The CDR3 consists of 18 residues. V shed 0 bases and J 4 bases; nucleotides not matched to a gene: 12. Germline-derived CDR1 and CDR2 are SGHAT and FQNNGV. This CDR3 reads CASSLDSWREAPPDTQYF. DNA for the CDR3: TGTGCCAGCAGCTTAGATTCTTGGCGGGAGGCCCCTCCAGATACGCAGTATTTT.

The V gene is TRBV4-2, the J gene TRBJ1-5, with no clear D. There are 16 residues in the CDR3. Germline CDR1 is LGHNA and CDR2 is YNFKEQ. V shed 1 base and J shed 7 bases, with 17 bases lying between them. The CDR3 DNA reads TGTGCCAGCAGCCAAGTGTCCGGGGTTGGAAAACAGCCCCAGCATTTT. Protein product: CASSQVSGVGKQPQHF.

In its sample, this clonotype was seen a few times. V and J are TRBV7-9 and TRBJ2-1; possible D gene TRBD2, 5 bases. V was shortened by 4 bases and J by 0 bases, with 13 bases between the two germline ends. CDR1 is SEHNR, CDR2 FQNEAQ, per germline (reference sequence). This CDR3 region has 16 residues. CDR3 in amino acids: CASSSAGVGSYNEQFF. In nucleotides, the CDR3 is TGTGCCAGCAGCTCAGCCGGGGTTGGCTCCTACAATGAGCAGTTCTTC.

J is TRBJ2-7 and V is TRBV9; TRBD2 matches 7 bases. The CDR3 sequence is 14 residues long. Trimming took 1 base from V and 6 from J; bases not matched to a gene: 7. Germline V gene data show CDR1 as SGDLS and CDR2 as YYNGEE. The CDR3 protein is CASSVSAGVREQYF. CDR3 sequence (DNA): TGTGCCAGCAGCGTAAGTGCGGGAGTCCGCGAGCAGTACTTC.

V and J are TRBV24-1 and TRBJ2-5; D not certain. The CDR3 consists of 15 residues. Per germline, CDR1 KGHDR and CDR2 SFDVKD. Between the trimmed V and J ends, which lost 3 bases and 7 bases, there was a span of 17 bases. The CDR3 coding sequence is TGTGCCACCAGTGATCCCGACACGTCCTGGGGGACCCAGTACTTC. Translated: CATSDPDTSWGTQYF.

This clonotype was observed a single time. The chain has TRBV3-1 and TRBJ1-2; D not certain. CDR1 and CDR2 from the germline V gene are LGHDT and YNNKEL (reference sequence). This CDR3 comprises 16 residues. The ends were cut back, 4 bases at V and 1 base at J, with 16 bases in the middle. The CDR3 DNA sequence: TGTGCCAGCAGCCTCTACTCTCGACGGATTAACTATGGCTACACCTTC. It codes for CASSLYSRRINYGYTF.

J is TRBJ2-1 and V is TRBV7-6; D remains unclear. The germline V gene has CDR1 SGHVS and CDR2 FNYEAQ. The CDR3 loop spans 14 amino acids. V was trimmed by 1 base and J by 6 bases, leaving 10 bases between them. Here the CDR3 reads CASSLGGFGNEQFF. The CDR3 DNA is TGTGCCAGCAGCTTAGGGGGTTTCGGCAATGAGCAGTTCTTC.

The chain joins TRBV9 to TRBJ2-5, with D uncertain. This CDR3 is built from 13 residues. Germline V CDR1 and CDR2: SGDLS, YYNGEE. Deletions cut 0 bases from V and 3 bases from J, with 6 bases between. CDR3 in amino acids: CASSVDLEETQYF. CDR3 bases: TGTGCCAGCAGCGTAGATTTAGAAGAGACCCAGTACTTC. Drawing the rest from reference TRBV9 and TRBJ2-5, the complete variable domain is DSGVTQTPKHLITATGQRVTLRCSPRSGDLSVYWYQQSLDQGLQFLIQYYNGEERAKGNILERFSAQQFPDLHSELNLSSLELGDSALYFCASSVDLEETQYFGPGTRLLVL.

A few counts support this clonotype. The chain employs TRBV13 and TRBJ1-2; D is possibly TRBD1 (6 bases). From germline, CDR1 is PRHDT and CDR2 FYEKMQ (reference sequence). CDR3 size: 14 residues. Trimming shortened V by 5 bases and J by 1 base, and 11 bases separated the two germline ends. CDR3 sequence: CASSPDSHNYGYTF. CDR3 DNA: TGTGCCAGCAGCCCGGACAGTCATAACTATGGCTACACCTTC.